A single sample gave rise to the 30 T cell receptor beta chains below, sequenced in a study of T cell responses to AZD1222 COVID-19 vaccine. Method: immunoSEQ multiplex PCR; TCRdb's copy keeps in-frame clones and lacks some. The sample shows roughly 190,000 clones, roughly nine tenths of them seen only once. Sequences were derived from peripheral blood, sampled 28 days after the second dose of the MenACWY control vaccine. Every receptor here comes from an adult who received the MenACWY meningococcal vaccine as a control.

The V call is TRBV7-2, the J call TRBJ2-7; 8 bases are shared with TRBD2. Germline lookup yields CDR1 SGHTA and CDR2 FQGNSA. This CDR3 contains 13 residues. After removal of 1 base from V and 12 bases from J, the junction contained 8 bases not matched to a gene. CDR3 DNA sequence: TGTGCCAGCAGCTTAGAGGGTAGCGGGACACCGTACTTC. Translating it yields CASSLEGSGTPYF.

This chain links TRBV19 with TRBJ2-5; 11 positions agree with TRBD2. From germline, CDR1 is LNHDA and CDR2 SQIVND (reference sequence). This CDR3 is 13 amino acids long. Trimming cost V 8 bases and J 5 bases; bases outside gene matches: 4. CDR3 sequence (DNA): TGTGCCAGTTCCTTAGCGGGAGGGGAGACCCAGTACTTC. Translating gives CASSLAGGETQYF.

The rearrangement links TRBV19 to TRBJ1-1, with D possibly TRBD1 on 6 matching bases. The CDR3 consists of 15 residues. Germline loops: CDR1 LNHDA, CDR2 SQIVND (reference sequence). The V end lost 5 bases, the J end lost 4 bases, and 17 bases lay between the germline ends. This CDR3 reads CASSWWREGGTEAFF. DNA for the CDR3: TGTGCCAGTAGTTGGTGGAGGGAGGGGGGCACTGAAGCTTTCTTT. The complete variable domain, with remaining parts taken from reference TRBV19 and TRBJ1-1, reads DGGITQSPKYLFRKEGQNVTLSCEQNLNHDAMYWYRQDPGQGLRLIYYSQIVNDFQKGDIAEGYSVSREKKESFPLTVTSAQKNPTAFYLCASSWWREGGTEAFFGQGTRLTVV.

The chain combines TRBV28 with TRBJ1-6; D gene uncertain. This CDR3 is built from 12 residues. CDR1 and CDR2 (germline): MDHEN, SYDVKM. V was trimmed by 11 bases and J by 6 bases, leaving 11 bases between them. The CDR3 spells CAARESNSPLHF. DNA for the CDR3: TGTGCCGCTAGGGAAAGTAATTCACCCCTCCACTTT.

V is TRBV4-1 and J is TRBJ2-1; 7 nucleotides align to TRBD1. This CDR3 contains 16 residues. CDR1 and CDR2 from the germline V gene are MGHRA and YSYEKL. The V and J ends lost 0 bases and 2 bases, in that order; junction bases with no gene match: 4. This CDR3 is CASSQDRDRAYNEQFF. Here the CDR3 DNA reads TGCGCCAGCAGCCAAGATCGGGACAGAGCCTACAATGAGCAGTTCTTC.

This clone turned up a few times. The rearrangement links TRBV9 to TRBJ1-2; possibly TRBD1 for D (6 bases). Germline values: CDR1 SGDLS, CDR2 YYNGEE. V was clipped by 4 bases and J by 0 bases, with 13 bases between them. This CDR3 spans 15 amino acids. The CDR3 loop reads CASSLWTEANYGYTF. The CDR3 nucleotides are TGTGCCAGCAGCCTTTGGACAGAAGCTAACTATGGCTACACCTTC.

In its sample, this clone was seen once. The V call is TRBV10-3, the J call TRBJ2-3, with D possibly matching TRBD1 (5 bases). Germline CDR1 reads ENHRY; CDR2 reads SYGVKD. Trimming left V 4 bases short and J 4 bases short, with 12 bases between. The CDR3 sequence is 14 residues long. CDR3 amino acids: CAISGQLTADTQYF. The CDR3 bases are TGTGCCATCAGTGGCCAACTGACAGCAGATACGCAGTATTTT.

This clone was seen just once. The chain recombines TRBV29-1 with TRBJ1-3; 11 bases are shared with TRBD1. V lost 7 bases to trimming and J lost 0 bases; unmatched junction nucleotides: 5. Germline V gene lookup returns CDR1 SQVTM and CDR2 ANQGSEA. The CDR3 runs 15 residues. CDR3 amino acids: CSDGQGASSGNTIYF. In DNA, the CDR3 is TGCAGCGATGGACAGGGGGCGAGCTCTGGAAACACCATATATTTT.

This clone was detected a few times. V usage is TRBV29-1 and J usage is TRBJ1-5; D is ambiguous. Between the trimmed V and J ends, which lost 4 bases and 3 bases, there was a span of 10 bases. CDR3 length: 13 residues. CDR1 is SQVTM and CDR2 is ANQGSEA in the germline V gene. The CDR3 DNA follows: TGCAGCGTTGCTGAAACCCCCAATCAGCCCCAGCATTTT. Translated, it gives CSVAETPNQPQHF.

Concerning this clone itself: A much larger clone lies one base from this, so it may be a read error. V usage is TRBV5-4 and J usage is TRBJ1-2, with D uncertain. The CDR3 covers 13 residues. Between the trimmed V and J ends, which lost 0 bases and 0 bases, there was a span of 3 bases. Per the germline V gene, CDR1 is SGHNT and CDR2 is YYREEE (reference sequence). The CDR3 spells CASSLGANYGYTF. The CDR3 region has the DNA TGTGCCAGCAGCTTGGGGGCTAACTATGGCTACACCTTC.

The DNA for the CDR3 is TGTGCCAGCTCGGTGGGGAGGGGCGGCCAGCCCCAGCATTTT. It is translated as CASSVGRGGQPQHF. The J gene is TRBJ1-5, the V gene TRBV27; D might be TRBD1 (5 bases). V lost 8 bases to trimming and J lost 7 bases, with 18 bases between them. The CDR3 consists of 14 residues. Germline loops: CDR1 MNHEY, CDR2 SMNVEV (reference sequence).

In the case of this clone: Other nucleotide sequences in the sample specify the same CDR3. The J gene is TRBJ1-2, the V gene TRBV12-3 or TRBV12-4; no firm D call. V lost 6 bases, J lost 5 bases, and 13 bases lay in between. The CDR3 is 13 amino acids. The chain's CDR3 is CASSPGRGYGYTF. The CDR3 nucleotides are TGTGCCAGCAGCCCGGGGAGAGGATATGGCTACACCTTC.

The chain combines TRBV5-6 with TRBJ1-2, with a tentative D call TRBD1 (6 bases). Germline loops: CDR1 SGHDT, CDR2 YYEEEE. The CDR3 length is 16 residues. V lost 4 bases, J lost 1 base, and 17 bases lay in between. The CDR3 region is CASSGTGRNRNYGYTF. The CDR3 nucleotides are TGTGCCAGCAGCGGCACAGGGAGAAACCGTAACTATGGCTACACCTTC. Using reference TRBV5-6 and TRBJ1-2 for the parts outside the CDR3, the full variable domain is DAGVTQSPTHLIKTRGQQVTLRCSPKSGHDTVSWYQQALGQGPQFIFQYYEEEERQRGNFPDRFSGHQFPNYSSELNVNALLLGDSALYLCASSGTGRNRNYGYTFGSGTRLTVV.

The CDR3 loop is CASSFSSGSSYNEQFF. In DNA form, the CDR3 reads TGTGCCAGCAGCTTCTCTAGCGGGAGCTCCTACAATGAGCAGTTCTTC. The chain has TRBV7-3 and TRBJ2-1; 10 nucleotides match TRBD2. Germline values: CDR1 SGHTA, CDR2 FQGTGA. The CDR3 is made up of 16 amino acids. V lost 3 bases to trimming and J lost 0 bases; unmatched junction nucleotides: 2.

This clone appeared once. Here the CDR3 reads CASSSLGAGNEKLFF. Here the CDR3 DNA reads TGTGCCAGCAGTTCTTTGGGGGCGGGTAATGAAAAACTGTTTTTT. The chain combines TRBV27 with TRBJ1-4, with D possibly TRBD1 on 6 matching bases. Trimming took 4 bases from V and 4 from J, leaving 13 bases between them. This CDR3 has 15 residues. Germline V gene sequence: CDR1 MNHEY, CDR2 SMNVEV (reference sequence). Full variable domain (missing parts from reference TRBV27 and TRBJ1-4): EAQVTQNPRYLITVTGKKLTVTCSQNMNHEYMSWYRQDPGLGLRQIYYSMNVEVTDKGDVPEGYKVSRKEKRNFPLILESPSPNQTSLYFCASSSLGAGNEKLFFGSGTQLSVL.

The genes are TRBV19 and TRBJ2-1, with D perhaps TRBD2 (5 bases). The CDR3 has 13 amino acids. Germline lookup yields CDR1 LNHDA and CDR2 SQIVND (reference sequence). Trimming removed 1 base at V and 13 bases at J, with 14 bases between. This CDR3 is CASSIGETWSQFF. CDR3 nucleotides: TGTGCCAGTAGTATAGGGGAGACGTGGAGCCAGTTCTTC.

V usage is TRBV2 and J usage is TRBJ2-7; no clear D gene. V lost 3 bases to trimming and J lost 3 bases, with 9 bases between them. CDR1 and CDR2 (germline): SNHLY, FYNNEI. The length of the CDR3 is 13 residues. This CDR3 reads CASSDPTDYEQYF. CDR3 DNA sequence: TGTGCCAGCAGTGATCCAACAGACTACGAGCAGTACTTC.

The chain joins TRBV4-3 to TRBJ2-1, with TRBD2 matching 7 bases. The junction had 3 bases not matched to a gene; V was cut back by 0 bases and J by 1 base. The CDR3 loop spans 16 amino acids. Germline V gene sequence: CDR1 LGHNA, CDR2 YSLEER. CDR3 sequence: CASSQDLGGSYNEQFF. In nucleotides, the CDR3 is TGCGCCAGCAGCCAAGATCTCGGGGGGTCCTACAATGAGCAGTTCTTC.

This clone was counted a single time. This chain uses TRBV19 with TRBJ1-5, with 7 bases aligning to TRBD1. Germline CDR1 LNHDA, CDR2 SQIVND (reference sequence). J was trimmed by 4 bases and V by 5 bases; bases with no gene match: 11. The length of the CDR3 is 16 residues. The CDR3 sequence is CASSYRQGMGNQPQHF. In DNA, the CDR3 is TGTGCCAGTAGTTATCGACAGGGTATGGGTAATCAGCCCCAGCATTTT.

The rearrangement joins TRBV5-4 to TRBJ2-2; the D call may be TRBD1 or TRBD2 (5 bases each). The CDR3 runs to 14 residues. Trimming took 3 bases from V and 2 from J, leaving 8 bases between them. Germline V lookup: CDR1 SGHNT, CDR2 YYREEE (reference sequence). The chain's CDR3 is CASSSGPNTGELFF. CDR3 DNA: TGTGCCAGCAGCTCGGGACCAAACACCGGGGAGCTGTTTTTT.

The CDR3 here is CASSERFGLGNTIYF. DNA for the CDR3: TGTGCCAGCAGCGAACGGTTCGGACTTGGAAACACCATATATTTT. The V and J genes are TRBV4-2 and TRBJ1-3; D call uncertain. V was shortened by 5 bases and J by 3 bases, with 14 bases between the two germline ends. The CDR3 length is 15 residues. Per germline, CDR1 LGHNA and CDR2 YNFKEQ.

The chain links TRBV5-1 to TRBJ1-1; D unclear. Per the germline V gene, CDR1 is SGHRS and CDR2 is YFSETQ. The germline V and J ends were trimmed by 0 bases and 6 bases, with 12 bases remaining between them. The CDR3 totals 14 residues. The DNA of the CDR3 is TGCGCCAGCAGCTTGGGGTCGGGTATCGCTGAAGCTTTCTTT. Protein: CASSLGSGIAEAFF.

In its sample, this clone was seen a few times. The genes are TRBV29-1 and TRBJ1-3; TRBD1 is a possible D gene (5 bases). Trimming shortened V by 3 bases and J by 4 bases, and 13 bases separated the two germline ends. Germline CDR1 is SQVTM and CDR2 is ANQGSEA. This CDR3 region has 14 residues. For the CDR3, the DNA is TGCAGCGTTGATGAGGGGCCCGGAGGAAACACCATATATTTT. It encodes CSVDEGPGGNTIYF. Based on the CDR3 plus reference TRBV29-1 and TRBJ1-3, the full variable domain is SAVISQKPSRDICQRGTSLTIQCQVDSQVTMMFWYRQQPGQSLTLIATANQGSEATYESGFVIDKFPISRPNLTFSTLTVSNMSPEDSSIYLCSVDEGPGGNTIYFGEGSWLTVV.

The genes are TRBV19 and TRBJ1-2, with a weak D call TRBD1 (6 bases). Germline loops: CDR1 LNHDA, CDR2 SQIVND (reference sequence). V was shortened by 0 bases and J by 10 bases, with 9 bases between the two germline ends. This CDR3 contains 12 residues. The CDR3 coding sequence is TGTGCCAGTAGTATAGACCAGGGGATCTACACCTTC. It translates to CASSIDQGIYTF.

The chain joins TRBV28 to TRBJ1-1; D unresolved. V lost 2 bases, J lost 7 bases, and 11 bases lay in between. The CDR3 runs to 13 residues. Per germline, CDR1 MDHEN and CDR2 SYDVKM. The CDR3 is CASSLIVTNEAFF. In nucleotides, the CDR3 is TGTGCCAGCAGTTTAATAGTGACGAATGAAGCTTTCTTT. The variable domain in full, with the rest retrieved from reference TRBV28 and TRBJ1-1, is DVKVTQSSRYLVKRTGEKVFLECVQDMDHENMFWYRQDPGLGLRLIYFSYDVKMKEKGDIPEGYSVSREKKERFSLILESASTNQTSMYLCASSLIVTNEAFFGQGTRLTVV.

The V call is TRBV7-9, the J call TRBJ1-5, with no clear D. Trimming pared 1 base from V and 4 bases from J, leaving 5 bases between. CDR3 length: 13 amino acids. Per the germline V gene, CDR1 is SEHNR and CDR2 is FQNEAQ (reference sequence). The CDR3 DNA reads as TGTGCCAGCAGCTTAGAGAGGAATCAGCCCCAGCATTTT. This codes for CASSLERNQPQHF. Variable domain in full (rest from reference TRBV7-9 and TRBJ1-5): DTGVSQNPRHKITKRGQNVTFRCDPISEHNRLYWYRQTLGQGPEFLTYFQNEAQLEKSRLLSDRFSAERPKGSFSTLEIQRTEQGDSAMYLCASSLERNQPQHFGDGTRLSIL.

This clone has more than one count but fewer than ten. The chain employs TRBV13 and TRBJ2-2, with a tentative D call TRBD2 (5 bases). The CDR3 is 13 amino acids. Trimming shortened V by 2 bases and J by 6 bases, and 7 bases separated the two germline ends. From germline, CDR1 is PRHDT and CDR2 FYEKMQ (reference sequence). The CDR3 spells CASSLRLPGELFF. CDR3 sequence (DNA): TGTGCCAGCAGCTTACGACTACCCGGGGAGCTGTTTTTT.

The chain combines TRBV11-1 with TRBJ2-1, with D unclear. Trimming removed 0 bases from V and 10 bases from J, with 10 bases in between. The CDR3 has 13 residues. Germline V gives CDR1 SGHAT, CDR2 FQDESV (reference sequence). Here the CDR3 reads CASSLALAAEQFF. The CDR3 DNA follows: TGTGCCAGCAGCTTAGCGTTGGCGGCAGAGCAGTTCTTC.

V usage is TRBV4-3 and J usage is TRBJ2-5; 14 bases fit TRBD2. Trimming removed 0 bases from V and 5 bases from J; junction bases left unmatched: 8. The V gene's germline CDR1 is LGHNA and CDR2 YSLEER. This CDR3 comprises 18 residues. CDR3 loop: CASSQDFYGTSGSETQYF. The CDR3 coding sequence is TGCGCCAGCAGCCAAGATTTTTACGGGACTAGCGGGAGTGAGACCCAGTACTTC.

CDR3 sequence: CASNPSGTGYEQYF. The CDR3 coding sequence is TGTGCCAGCAACCCTTCCGGGACAGGTTACGAGCAGTACTTC. This chain connects TRBV11-2 to TRBJ2-7; 8 nucleotides agree with TRBD1. CDR3 length: 14 residues. After removal of 7 bases from V and 4 bases from J, the junction contained 9 bases not matched to a gene. Looked up from germline, CDR1 is SGHAT and CDR2 is FQNNGV.